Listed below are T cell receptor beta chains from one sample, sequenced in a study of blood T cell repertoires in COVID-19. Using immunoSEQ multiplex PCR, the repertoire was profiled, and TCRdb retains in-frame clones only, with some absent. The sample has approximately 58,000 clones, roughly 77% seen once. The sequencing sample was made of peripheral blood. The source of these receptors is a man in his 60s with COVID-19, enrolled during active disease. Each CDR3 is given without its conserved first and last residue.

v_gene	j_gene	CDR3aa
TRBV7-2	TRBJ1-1	ASSLGRGGRGVPEAF
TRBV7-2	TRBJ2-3	ASSLERLAGGADTQY
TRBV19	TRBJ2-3	ASSIGGRATDTQY
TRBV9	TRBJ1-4	ASSAAGTGNEKLF
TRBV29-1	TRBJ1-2	SVDRVGYGYT
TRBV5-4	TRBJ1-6	ASTFRTGPYNSPLH
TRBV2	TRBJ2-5	ASSTSLAGVETQY
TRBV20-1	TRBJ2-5	SASGQGSKTQY
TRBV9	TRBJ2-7	ASSAPGGRQY
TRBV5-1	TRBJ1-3	ASSLGPTGDGNTIY
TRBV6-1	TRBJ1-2	ASSEFGGAYGYT
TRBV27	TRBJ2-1	ASSLLGGGYNEQF
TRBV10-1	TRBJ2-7	ARGWREGLEQY
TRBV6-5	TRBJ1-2	ASIPEPLGNYGYT
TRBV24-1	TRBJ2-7	ATSDPRQGSHEQY
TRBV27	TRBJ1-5	ASSLYYNQPQH
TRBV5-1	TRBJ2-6	ASSTVPKGASGANVLT
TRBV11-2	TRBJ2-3	ASSFTSPWRSTDTQY
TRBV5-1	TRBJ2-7	ASSTDRGLYEQY
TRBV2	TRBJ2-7	ASSEAHSSRGGYEQY
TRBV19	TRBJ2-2	ASSIRTSGKGTGELF
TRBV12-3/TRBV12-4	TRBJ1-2	ASAFPGSGYT
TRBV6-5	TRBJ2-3	ASREGWGTDTQY
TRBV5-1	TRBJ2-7	ASSLEGGTYEQY